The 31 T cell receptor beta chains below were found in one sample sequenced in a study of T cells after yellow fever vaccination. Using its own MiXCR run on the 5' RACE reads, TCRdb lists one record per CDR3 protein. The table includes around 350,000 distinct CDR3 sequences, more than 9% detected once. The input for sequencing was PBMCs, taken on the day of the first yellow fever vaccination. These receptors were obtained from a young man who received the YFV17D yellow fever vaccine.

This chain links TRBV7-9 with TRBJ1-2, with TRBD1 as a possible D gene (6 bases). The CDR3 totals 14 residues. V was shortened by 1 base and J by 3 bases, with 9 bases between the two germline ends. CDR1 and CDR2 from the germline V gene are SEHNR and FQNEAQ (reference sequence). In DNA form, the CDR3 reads TGTGCCAGCAGCTTAGGACAGGCCTACTATGGCTACACCTTC. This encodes CASSLGQAYYGYTF.

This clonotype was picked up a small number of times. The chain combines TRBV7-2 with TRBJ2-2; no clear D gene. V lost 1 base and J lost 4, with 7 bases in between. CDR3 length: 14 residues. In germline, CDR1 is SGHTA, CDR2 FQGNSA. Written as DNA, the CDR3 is TGTGCCAGCAGCTTAGACGGATCCACCGGGGAGCTGTTTTTT. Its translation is CASSLDGSTGELFF. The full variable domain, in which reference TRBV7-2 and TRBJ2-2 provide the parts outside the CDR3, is GAGVSQSPSNKVTEKGKDVELRCDPISGHTALYWYRQSLGQGLEFLIYFQGNSAPDKSGLPSDRFSAERTGGSVSTLTIQRTQQEDSAVYLCASSLDGSTGELFFGEGSRLTVL.

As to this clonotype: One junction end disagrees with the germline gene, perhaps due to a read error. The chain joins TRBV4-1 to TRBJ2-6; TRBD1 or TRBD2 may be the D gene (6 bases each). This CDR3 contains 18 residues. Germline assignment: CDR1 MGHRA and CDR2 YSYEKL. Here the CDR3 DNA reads TGCGCCAGCAGCCGTTCTTGGGGGGCGAGCTCTGTGGCCAACGTCCTGACTTTC. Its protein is CASSRSWGASSVANVLTF.

DNA of the CDR3: TGCGCCAGCAGCCAACACAGGGGGCCTCAGCCCCAGCATTTT. It encodes CASSQHRGPQPQHF. This rearrangement joins TRBV4-1 to TRBJ1-5; 9 nucleotides align to TRBD1. Per the germline V gene, CDR1 is MGHRA and CDR2 is YSYEKL. CDR3 length equals 14 residues. The V segment lost 2 bases and the J segment 6 bases; nucleotides outside the gene matches: 2.

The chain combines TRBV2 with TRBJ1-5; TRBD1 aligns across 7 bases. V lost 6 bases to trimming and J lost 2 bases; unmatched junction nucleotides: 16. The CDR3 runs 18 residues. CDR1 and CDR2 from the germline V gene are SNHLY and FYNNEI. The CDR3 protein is CASRLPGQRPYGNQPQHF. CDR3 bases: TGTGCCAGCAGACTTCCGGGACAGAGACCATATGGCAATCAGCCCCAGCATTTT.

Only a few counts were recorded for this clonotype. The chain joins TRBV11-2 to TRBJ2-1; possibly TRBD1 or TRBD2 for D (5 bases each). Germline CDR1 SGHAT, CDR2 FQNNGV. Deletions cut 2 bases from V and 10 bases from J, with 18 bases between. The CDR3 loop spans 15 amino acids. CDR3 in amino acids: CASSLSRGAVYEQFF. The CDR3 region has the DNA TGTGCCAGCAGCTTATCACGGGGCGCGGTCTACGAGCAGTTCTTC.

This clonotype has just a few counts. CDR3 residues: CASGLGSGANVLTF. DNA of the CDR3: TGTGCCAGCGGACTGGGGTCTGGGGCCAACGTCCTGACTTTC. J is TRBJ2-6 and V is TRBV11-2; a possible D gene is TRBD2 (5 bases). The ends were cut back, 8 bases at V and 1 base at J, with 9 bases in the middle. This CDR3 is 14 amino acids long. Germline V gene data show CDR1 as SGHAT and CDR2 as FQNNGV.

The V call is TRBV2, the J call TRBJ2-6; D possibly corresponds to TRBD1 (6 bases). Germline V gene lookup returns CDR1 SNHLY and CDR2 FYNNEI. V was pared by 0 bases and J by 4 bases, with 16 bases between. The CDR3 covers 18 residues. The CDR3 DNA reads TGTGCCAGCAGTGAAGCCCCGGATTGGGGGCCCGGGGCCAACGTCCTGACTTTC. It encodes CASSEAPDWGPGANVLTF.

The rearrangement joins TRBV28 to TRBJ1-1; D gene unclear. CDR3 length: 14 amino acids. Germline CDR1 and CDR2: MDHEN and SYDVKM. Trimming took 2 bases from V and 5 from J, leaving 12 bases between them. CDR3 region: CASSLTQLRTEAFF. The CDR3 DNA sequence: TGTGCCAGCAGTTTAACACAGCTAAGAACTGAAGCTTTCTTT.

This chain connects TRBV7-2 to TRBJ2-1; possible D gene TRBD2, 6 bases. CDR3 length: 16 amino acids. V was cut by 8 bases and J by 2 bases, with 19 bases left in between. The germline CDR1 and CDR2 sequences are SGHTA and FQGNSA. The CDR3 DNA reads TGTGCCAGCTCCTTATGGGGGGTAGGGGCCTACAATGAGCAGTTCTTC. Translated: CASSLWGVGAYNEQFF.

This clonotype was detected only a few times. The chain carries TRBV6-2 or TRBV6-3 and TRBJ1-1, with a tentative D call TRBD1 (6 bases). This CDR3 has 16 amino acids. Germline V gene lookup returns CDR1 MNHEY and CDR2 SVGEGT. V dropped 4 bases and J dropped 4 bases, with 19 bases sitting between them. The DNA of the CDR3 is TGTGCCAGCAGTTTACGCGGGGGGCAGGGTGTCACTGAAGCTTTCTTT. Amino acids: CASSLRGGQGVTEAFF.

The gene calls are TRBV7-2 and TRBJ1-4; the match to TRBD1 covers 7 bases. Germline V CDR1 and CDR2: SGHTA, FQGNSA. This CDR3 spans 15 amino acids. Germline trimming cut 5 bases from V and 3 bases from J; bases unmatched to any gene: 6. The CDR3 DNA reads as TGTGCCAGCAGCCCTCGACAGGGCGCTAATGAAAAACTGTTTTTT. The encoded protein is CASSPRQGANEKLFF.

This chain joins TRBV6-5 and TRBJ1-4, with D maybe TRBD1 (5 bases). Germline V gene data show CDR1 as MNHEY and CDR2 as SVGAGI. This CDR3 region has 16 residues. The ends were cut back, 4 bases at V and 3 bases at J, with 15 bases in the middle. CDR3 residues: CASSWQGGRANEKLFF. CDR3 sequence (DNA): TGTGCCAGCAGTTGGCAGGGAGGGAGAGCTAATGAAAAACTGTTTTTT.

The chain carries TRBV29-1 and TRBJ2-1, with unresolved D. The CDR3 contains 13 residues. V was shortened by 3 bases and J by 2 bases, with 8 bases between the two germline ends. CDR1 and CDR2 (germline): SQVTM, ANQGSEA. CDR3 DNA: TGCAGCGTTGAGGGCCTTACCTACAATGAGCAGTTCTTC. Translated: CSVEGLTYNEQFF.

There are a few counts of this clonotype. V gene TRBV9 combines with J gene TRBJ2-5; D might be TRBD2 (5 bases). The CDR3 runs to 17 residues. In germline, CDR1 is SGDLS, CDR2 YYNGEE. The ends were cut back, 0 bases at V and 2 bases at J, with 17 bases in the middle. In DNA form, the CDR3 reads TGTGCCAGCAGCGTAGAGGCCCGAGGTTGGGAGCAAGAGACCCAGTACTTC. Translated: CASSVEARGWEQETQYF.

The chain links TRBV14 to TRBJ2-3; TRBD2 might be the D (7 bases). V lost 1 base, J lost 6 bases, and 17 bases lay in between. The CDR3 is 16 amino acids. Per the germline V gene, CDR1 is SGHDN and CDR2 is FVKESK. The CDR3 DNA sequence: TGTGCCAGCAGCCAAGTAAGGGGGGGCCGTGTGGATACGCAGTATTTT. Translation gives CASSQVRGGRVDTQYF.

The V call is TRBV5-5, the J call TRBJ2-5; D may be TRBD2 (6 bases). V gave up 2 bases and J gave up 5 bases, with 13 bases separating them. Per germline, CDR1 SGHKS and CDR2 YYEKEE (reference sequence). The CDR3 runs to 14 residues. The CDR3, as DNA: TGTGCCAGCAGCTTATCTCCCAGCGGGGAGACCCAGTACTTC. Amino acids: CASSLSPSGETQYF.

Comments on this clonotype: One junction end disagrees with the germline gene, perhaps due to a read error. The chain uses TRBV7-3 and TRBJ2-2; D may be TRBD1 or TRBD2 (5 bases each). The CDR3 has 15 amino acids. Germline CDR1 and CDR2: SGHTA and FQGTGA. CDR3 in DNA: TGTGCCAGCAGCCCCAACAGGCTAAACACCGGGGAGCTGTCTTTT. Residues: CASSPNRLNTGELSF.

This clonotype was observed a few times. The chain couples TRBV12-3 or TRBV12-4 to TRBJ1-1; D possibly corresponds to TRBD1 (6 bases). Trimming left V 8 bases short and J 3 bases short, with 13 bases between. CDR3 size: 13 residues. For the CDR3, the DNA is TGTGCCAGCGGTCGAACAGGGTACACTGAAGCTTTCTTT. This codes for CASGRTGYTEAFF.

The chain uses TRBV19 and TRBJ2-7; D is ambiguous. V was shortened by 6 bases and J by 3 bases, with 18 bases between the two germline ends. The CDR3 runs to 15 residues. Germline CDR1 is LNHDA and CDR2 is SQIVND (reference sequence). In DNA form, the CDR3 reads TGTGCCAGTAGCATTACTATGAAGGGCCTCTACGAGCAGTACTTC. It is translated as CASSITMKGLYEQYF. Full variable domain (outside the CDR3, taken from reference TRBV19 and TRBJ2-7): DGGITQSPKYLFRKEGQNVTLSCEQNLNHDAMYWYRQDPGQGLRLIYYSQIVNDFQKGDIAEGYSVSREKKESFPLTVTSAQKNPTAFYLCASSITMKGLYEQYFGPGTRLTVT.

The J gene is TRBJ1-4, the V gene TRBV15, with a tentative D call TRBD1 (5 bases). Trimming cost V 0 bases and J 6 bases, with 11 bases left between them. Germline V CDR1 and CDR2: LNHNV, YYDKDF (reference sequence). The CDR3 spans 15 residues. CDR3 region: CATSRDSGWDEKLFF. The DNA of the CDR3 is TGTGCCACCAGCAGAGATTCAGGGTGGGATGAAAAACTGTTTTTT.

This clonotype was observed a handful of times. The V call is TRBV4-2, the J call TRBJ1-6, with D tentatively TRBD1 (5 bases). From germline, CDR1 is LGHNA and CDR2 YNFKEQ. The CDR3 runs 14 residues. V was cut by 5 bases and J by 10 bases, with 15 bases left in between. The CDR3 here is CASSGTGEGSPLHF. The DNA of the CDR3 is TGTGCCAGCAGCGGCACGGGGGAGGGGTCACCCCTCCACTTT.

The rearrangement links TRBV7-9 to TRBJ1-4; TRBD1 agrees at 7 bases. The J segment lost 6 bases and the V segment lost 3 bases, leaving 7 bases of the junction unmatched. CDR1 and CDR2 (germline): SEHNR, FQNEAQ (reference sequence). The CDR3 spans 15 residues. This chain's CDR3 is CASSFGQAGDEKLFF. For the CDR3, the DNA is TGTGCCAGCAGCTTCGGACAGGCCGGGGATGAAAAACTGTTTTTT.

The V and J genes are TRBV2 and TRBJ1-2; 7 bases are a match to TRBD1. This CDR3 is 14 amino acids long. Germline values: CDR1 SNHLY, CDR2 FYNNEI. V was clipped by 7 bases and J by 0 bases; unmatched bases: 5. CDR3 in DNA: TGTGCCAGCAACCTACAGGGGTCTAACTATGGCTACACCTTC. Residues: CASNLQGSNYGYTF.

CDR3 nucleotides: TGCAGTGCTAGAGGAGCTGGTAACGCCGGGGAGCTGTTTTTT. This sequence encodes CSARGAGNAGELFF. The chain is built from TRBV20-1 and TRBJ2-2; D not resolved. This CDR3 spans 14 amino acids. Looked up from germline, CDR1 is DFQATT and CDR2 is SNEGSKA (reference sequence). Between the trimmed V and J ends, which lost 1 base and 6 bases, there was a span of 12 bases.

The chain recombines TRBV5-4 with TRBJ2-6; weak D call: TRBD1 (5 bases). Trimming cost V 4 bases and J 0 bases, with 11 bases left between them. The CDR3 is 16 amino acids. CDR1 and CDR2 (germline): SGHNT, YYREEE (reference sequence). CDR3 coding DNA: TGTGCCAGCAGCGAACCCGACAGCTCTGGGGCCAACGTCCTGACTTTC. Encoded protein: CASSEPDSSGANVLTF. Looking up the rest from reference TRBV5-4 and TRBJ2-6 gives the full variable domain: ETGVTQSPTHLIKTRGQQVTLRCSSQSGHNTVSWYQQALGQGPQFIFQYYREEENGRGNFPPRFSGLQFPNYSSELNVNALELDDSALYLCASSEPDSSGANVLTFGAGSRLTVL.

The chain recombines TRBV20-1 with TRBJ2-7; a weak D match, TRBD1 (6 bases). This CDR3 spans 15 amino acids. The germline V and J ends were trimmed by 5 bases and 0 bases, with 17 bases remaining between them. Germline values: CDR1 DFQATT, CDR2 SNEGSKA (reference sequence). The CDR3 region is CSAPLQGRSSYEQYF. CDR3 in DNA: TGCAGTGCTCCACTACAGGGACGGAGCTCCTACGAGCAGTACTTC.

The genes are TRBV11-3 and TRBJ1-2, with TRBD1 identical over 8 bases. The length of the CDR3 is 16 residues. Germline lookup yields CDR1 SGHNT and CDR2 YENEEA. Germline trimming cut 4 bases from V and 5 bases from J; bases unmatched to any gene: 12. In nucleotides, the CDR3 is TGTGCCAGCAGCTCCGGACAGGGCGGGCCCTATTATGGCTACACCTTC. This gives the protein CASSSGQGGPYYGYTF.

The CDR3 region is CASSQEAFTDTQYF. CDR3 coding DNA: TGCGCCAGCAGCCAAGAAGCCTTTACAGATACGCAGTATTTT. The chain combines TRBV4-3 with TRBJ2-3; D is ambiguous. Trimming cost V 0 bases and J 3 bases, with 7 bases left between them. Per germline, CDR1 LGHNA and CDR2 YSLEER. The CDR3 extends over 14 amino acids.

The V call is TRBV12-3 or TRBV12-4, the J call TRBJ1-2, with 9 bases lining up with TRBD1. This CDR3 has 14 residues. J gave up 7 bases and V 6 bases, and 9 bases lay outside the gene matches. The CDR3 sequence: CASREPGQGPGYTF. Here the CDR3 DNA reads TGTGCCAGCAGGGAACCGGGACAGGGACCTGGCTACACCTTC.

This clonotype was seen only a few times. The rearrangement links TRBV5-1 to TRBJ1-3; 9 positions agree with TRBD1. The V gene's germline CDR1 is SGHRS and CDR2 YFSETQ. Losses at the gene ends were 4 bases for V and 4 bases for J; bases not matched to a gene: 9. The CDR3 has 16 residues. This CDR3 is CASSPPGTGRGNTIYF. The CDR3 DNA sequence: TGCGCCAGCAGCCCCCCCGGGACAGGGAGAGGAAACACCATATATTTT.